This T cell receptor beta chain was sequenced for a study of T cell repertoires in cytomegalovirus infection. Study-level information: Indications came from public TCR beta signatures; they pointed to CMV infection and to a matching HLA type. Study outcomes and limitations: The study found HLA-C-restricted CMV-specific TCR beta clonotypes dominating the ex vivo response. Summed public TCR beta family frequency identified CMV carriers bearing the relevant HLA.

About this clonotype: Its specificity is unknown.

TCRdb re-derived calls from the reads in MiXCR, one entry per CDR3 protein. The sample has about 150,000 distinct CDR3 sequences, roughly a quarter seen once. The CDR3 contains 16 residues. V gave up 4 bases and J gave up 0 bases, with 11 bases separating them. CDR1 SGDLS and CDR2 YYNGEE come from the germline V gene. This clonotype originated in a human donor in good health (CMV status not recorded). Some clones in this sample may be carry-over from other donors' samples. The J gene is TRBJ2-6, the V gene TRBV9, with D uncertain. What was sequenced was PBMCs. The DNA of the CDR3 is TGTGCCAGCAGCCCGACTCCTAGCTCTGGGGCCAACGTCCTGACTTTC. It codes for CASSPTPSSGANVLTF.